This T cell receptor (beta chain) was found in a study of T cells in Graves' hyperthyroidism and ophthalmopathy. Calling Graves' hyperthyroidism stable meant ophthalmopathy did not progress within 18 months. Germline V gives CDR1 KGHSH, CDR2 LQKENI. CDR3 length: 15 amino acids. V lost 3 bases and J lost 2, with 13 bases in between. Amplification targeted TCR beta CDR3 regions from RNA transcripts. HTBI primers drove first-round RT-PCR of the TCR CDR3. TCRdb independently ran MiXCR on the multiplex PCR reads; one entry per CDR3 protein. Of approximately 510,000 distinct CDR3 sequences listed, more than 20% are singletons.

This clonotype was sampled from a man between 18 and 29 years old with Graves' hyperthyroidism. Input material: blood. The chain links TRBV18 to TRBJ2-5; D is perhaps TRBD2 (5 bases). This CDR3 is CASSPEEEQQETQYF. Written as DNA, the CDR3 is TGTGCCAGCTCACCCGAGGAGGAGCAACAAGAGACCCAGTACTTC.